This T cell receptor beta chain was recorded in a study of beta chain features in type 1 diabetes. All of the isolated RNA was reverse transcribed, so expressed TCRB transcripts were sequenced. The repertoire was sequenced with immunoSEQ multiplex PCR; TCRdb's copy has only in-frame clones and lacks some. The sample records 450,000 to 550,000 clones, around 28% being singletons. This clone was counted between two and nine times. Trimming at V came to 1 base and at J to 0 bases, leaving 1 base not matched to a gene. The CDR3 covers 15 residues. Per the germline V gene, CDR1 is MGHDK and CDR2 is SYGVNS.

The receptor was derived from a man between 18 and 35 years old in good health. Source material: naive CD4+ T cells from blood. The rearrangement uses TRBV25-1 and TRBJ2-3, with 7 bases fitting TRBD2. Here the CDR3 DNA reads TGTGCCAGCAGTGAATTCGGGGGGAGCACAGATACGCAGTATTTT. It codes for CASSEFGGSTDTQYF.